This T cell receptor beta chain was recorded in a study of resident and recirculating memory T cells in vitiligo. Study background: Samples were epidermis from two lesional and two nonlesional sites, plus PBMCs. Whole samples, not sorted cells, were homogenized and used for genomic DNA extraction.

Assay: immunoSEQ multiplex PCR; the TCRdb copy retains only in-frame clones and omits some. The profile covers tens of thousands of clones, with roughly 94% appearing a single time and about 5% taken by the ten largest. Germline V gene lookup returns CDR1 SGHRS and CDR2 YFSETQ. The CDR3 spans 13 residues. Losses at the gene ends were 7 bases for V and 6 bases for J; bases not matched to a gene: 6. The sequence was obtained from a male donor with vitiligo. What was sequenced was blood. The chain has TRBV5-1 and TRBJ2-7; 11 nucleotides match TRBD2. CDR3 amino acids: CASGTSGKGEQYF. CDR3 DNA: TGCGCCAGCGGGACTAGCGGCAAGGGCGAGCAGTACTTC.